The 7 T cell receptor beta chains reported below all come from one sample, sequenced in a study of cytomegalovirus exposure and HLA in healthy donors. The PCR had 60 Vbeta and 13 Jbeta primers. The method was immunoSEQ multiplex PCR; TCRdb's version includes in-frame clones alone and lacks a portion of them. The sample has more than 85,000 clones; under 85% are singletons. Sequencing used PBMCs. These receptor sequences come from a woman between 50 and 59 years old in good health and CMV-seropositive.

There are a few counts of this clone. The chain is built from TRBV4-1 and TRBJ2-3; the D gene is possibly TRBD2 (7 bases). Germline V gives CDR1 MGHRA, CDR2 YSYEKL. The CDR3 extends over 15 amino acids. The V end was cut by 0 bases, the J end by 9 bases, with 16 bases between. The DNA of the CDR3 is TGCGCCAGCAGCCAAGACTCTAGCGGAGGGGGGACGCAGTATTTT. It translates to CASSQDSSGGGTQYF.

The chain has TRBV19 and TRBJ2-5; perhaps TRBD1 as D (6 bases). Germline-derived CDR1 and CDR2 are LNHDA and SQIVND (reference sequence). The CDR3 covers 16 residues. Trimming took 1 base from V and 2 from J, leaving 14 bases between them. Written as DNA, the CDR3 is TGTGCCAGTAGTATAGTCAAGGCCACAGGGCAAGAGACCCAGTACTTC. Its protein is CASSIVKATGQETQYF.

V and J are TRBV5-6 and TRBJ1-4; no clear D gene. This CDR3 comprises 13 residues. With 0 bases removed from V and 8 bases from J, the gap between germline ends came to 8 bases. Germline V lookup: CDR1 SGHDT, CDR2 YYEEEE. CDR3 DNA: TGTGCCAGCAGCTTGGCGGGAATCGAAAAACTGTTTTTT. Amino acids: CASSLAGIEKLFF.

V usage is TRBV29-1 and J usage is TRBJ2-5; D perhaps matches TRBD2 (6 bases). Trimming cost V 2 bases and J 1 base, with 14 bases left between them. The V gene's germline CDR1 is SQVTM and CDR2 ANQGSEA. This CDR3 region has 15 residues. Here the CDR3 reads CSVEYSGGLQETQYF. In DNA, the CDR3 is TGCAGCGTTGAATATAGCGGTGGGCTCCAAGAGACCCAGTACTTC.

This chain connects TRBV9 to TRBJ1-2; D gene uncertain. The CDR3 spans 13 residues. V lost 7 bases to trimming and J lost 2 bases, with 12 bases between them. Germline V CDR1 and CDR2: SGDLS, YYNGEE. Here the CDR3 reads CASLRGGNYGYTF. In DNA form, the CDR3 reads TGTGCCAGCCTCCGGGGAGGGAACTATGGCTACACCTTC.

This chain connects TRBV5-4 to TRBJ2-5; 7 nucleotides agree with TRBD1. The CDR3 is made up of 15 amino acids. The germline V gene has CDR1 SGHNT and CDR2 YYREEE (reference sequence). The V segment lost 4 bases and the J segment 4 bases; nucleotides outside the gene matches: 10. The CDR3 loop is CASSTGDRGRETQYF. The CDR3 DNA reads TGTGCCAGCAGCACCGGGGACAGAGGTCGAGAGACCCAGTACTTC.

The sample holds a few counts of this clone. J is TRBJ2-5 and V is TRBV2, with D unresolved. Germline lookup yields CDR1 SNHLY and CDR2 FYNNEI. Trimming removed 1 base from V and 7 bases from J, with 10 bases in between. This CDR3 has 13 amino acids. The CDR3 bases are TGTGCCAGCAGTGAAGTAGGAGTTCTGACCCAGTACTTC. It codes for CASSEVGVLTQYF.